Below, 14 T cell receptor beta chains from the same sample are listed, as sequenced in a study of beta chain features in type 1 diabetes. Their recognized antigens are unknown. Study-level points and caveats: All four CD4+ subsets from Type 1 diabetes patients carried moderately but significantly shorter TCRB CDR3s.

TCRB transcripts that were expressed got sequenced, as all of the isolated RNA had been reverse transcribed. Assay: immunoSEQ multiplex PCR; the TCRdb copy retains only in-frame clones and omits some. This sample has 300,000 to 400,000 clones; around 9.6% occur once, and the top ten carry roughly 0.6%. The sequencing sample was made of central memory CD4+ T cells from blood. The receptors originated from a man aged 25 to 40 with type 1 diabetes.

This clone was found many times. This chain links TRBV14 with TRBJ2-1; 7 nucleotides align to TRBD1. With V trimmed by 4 bases and J by 0 bases, 6 bases remained unmatched. The CDR3 has 16 residues. Germline values: CDR1 SGHDN, CDR2 FVKESK. In nucleotides, the CDR3 is TGTGCCAGCAGCCCACCGGGACAGCTCTCCTACAATGAGCAGTTCTTC. Translating it yields CASSPPGQLSYNEQFF. Full variable domain (outside the CDR3, taken from reference TRBV14 and TRBJ2-1): EAGVTQFPSHSVIEKGQTVTLRCDPISGHDNLYWYRRVMGKEIKFLLHFVKESKQDESGMPNNRFLAERTGGTYSTLKVQPAELEDSGVYFCASSPPGQLSYNEQFFGPGTRLTVL.

This clone occurred a few times. The CDR3, as DNA: TGTGCCACACATGCGAACACCGGGGAGCTGTTTTTT. Its translation is CATHANTGELFF. The V and J genes are TRBV7-3 and TRBJ2-2; D gene uncertain. Germline-derived CDR1 and CDR2 are SGHTA and FQGTGA. Trimming pared 10 bases from V and 0 bases from J, leaving 6 bases between. The CDR3 totals 12 residues.

This clone was observed a few times. The V and J genes are TRBV5-4 and TRBJ2-5; 9 bases match TRBD1. The V and J ends lost 0 bases and 2 bases, in that order; junction bases with no gene match: 5. Germline V gene data show CDR1 as SGHNT and CDR2 as YYREEE (reference sequence). There are 16 residues in the CDR3. The CDR3 is CASSLASGQGQETQYF. As DNA, the CDR3 is TGTGCCAGCAGCTTGGCTAGCGGACAGGGGCAAGAGACCCAGTACTTC.

The chain links TRBV5-1 to TRBJ1-5, with D unclear. Germline V lookup: CDR1 SGHRS, CDR2 YFSETQ. V was clipped by 4 bases and J by 1 base, with 12 bases between them. The CDR3 is 15 amino acids. CDR3 sequence: CASSQFPGSNQPQHF. Here the CDR3 DNA reads TGCGCCAGCAGCCAGTTCCCGGGAAGCAATCAGCCCCAGCATTTT.

This clone was counted ten times or more. The chain joins TRBV14 to TRBJ2-4; no reliable D call. This CDR3 region has 16 residues. In germline, CDR1 is SGHDN, CDR2 FVKESK. The ends were cut back, 0 bases at V and 0 bases at J, with 9 bases in the middle. In DNA, the CDR3 is TGTGCCAGCAGCCAAGAAGGTGCTGGAGCCAAAAACATTCAGTACTTC. Translating gives CASSQEGAGAKNIQYF.

The genes are TRBV5-4 and TRBJ1-1; 7 positions agree with TRBD1. The length of the CDR3 is 16 residues. With 1 base clipped from V and 3 bases from J, the junction kept 9 bases outside the gene matches. CDR1 is SGHNT and CDR2 is YYREEE in the germline V gene (reference sequence). CDR3 in DNA: TGTGCCAGCAGCTTGTTTCGGCAGGGGGGGTACACTGAAGCTTTCTTT. Its translation: CASSLFRQGGYTEAFF.

The V and J genes are TRBV6-1 and TRBJ2-3; TRBD2 matches at 8 bases. With 5 bases clipped from V and 4 bases from J, the junction kept 8 bases outside the gene matches. Germline CDR1 and CDR2: MNHNS and SASEGT. This CDR3 comprises 15 residues. As DNA, the CDR3 is TGTGCCAGCAGTCACGGGAGGGCCAGATCAGATACGCAGTATTTT. It codes for CASSHGRARSDTQYF.

In the case of this clone: The sample contains more than one DNA sequence encoding this CDR3. The chain recombines TRBV28 with TRBJ2-7; D remains unclear. CDR3 length: 12 residues. Germline values: CDR1 MDHEN, CDR2 SYDVKM. Between the trimmed V and J ends, which lost 5 bases and 2 bases, there was a span of 7 bases. Here the CDR3 DNA reads TGTGCCAGCAGTCCCCTCACCTACGAGCAGTACTTC. Amino acid sequence: CASSPLTYEQYF.

This clone has just a few counts. The chain employs TRBV27 and TRBJ1-5; D gene ambiguous. Germline CDR1 reads MNHEY; CDR2 reads SMNVEV (reference sequence). The CDR3 extends over 14 amino acids. V gave up 3 bases and J gave up 3 bases, with 9 bases separating them. The DNA of the CDR3 is TGTGCCAGCAGTTTTCACGGCAACAATCAGCCCCAGCATTTT. It codes for CASSFHGNNQPQHF.

The sample holds a few counts of this clone. CDR3 sequence (DNA): TGTGCCAGTACAATAGGGGGGGGACAGCCCAATGAGCAGTTCTTC. Protein product: CASTIGGGQPNEQFF. V gene TRBV19 combines with J gene TRBJ2-1; D may be TRBD1 or TRBD2 (7 bases each). This CDR3 has 15 residues. Deletions cut 7 bases from V and 6 bases from J, with 19 bases between. CDR1 is LNHDA and CDR2 is SQIVND in the germline V gene (reference sequence).

The rearrangement joins TRBV4-1 to TRBJ1-5; D might be TRBD1 (6 bases). The ends were cut back, 1 base at V and 6 bases at J, with 13 bases in the middle. The CDR3 is 15 amino acids. The germline V gene has CDR1 MGHRA and CDR2 YSYEKL. The CDR3 is CASSQGAGASQPQHF. CDR3 sequence (DNA): TGCGCCAGCAGCCAAGGGGCAGGGGCCAGTCAGCCCCAGCATTTT.

This clone was observed a handful of times. V and J are TRBV10-3 and TRBJ1-5; TRBD1 is a possible D gene (5 bases). The V end lost 0 bases, the J end lost 0 bases, and 21 bases lay between the germline ends. CDR3 length: 20 amino acids. Germline values: CDR1 ENHRY, CDR2 SYGVKD. CDR3 loop: CAISESPTFGRAYSNQPQHF. The DNA for the CDR3 is TGTGCCATCAGTGAGTCACCCACCTTCGGCAGGGCTTATAGCAATCAGCCCCAGCATTTT.

The V call is TRBV27, the J call TRBJ1-3; the D gene is possibly TRBD1 (5 bases). The CDR3 is 14 amino acids. Trimming took 8 bases from V and 0 from J, leaving 11 bases between them. The germline V gene encodes CDR1 MNHEY and CDR2 SMNVEV (reference sequence). The CDR3 here is CASSTGYSGNTIYF. For the CDR3, the DNA is TGTGCCAGCTCTACAGGTTACTCTGGAAACACCATATATTTT.

The J gene is TRBJ1-5, the V gene TRBV19; the D gene is possibly TRBD1 (5 bases). Looked up from germline, CDR1 is LNHDA and CDR2 is SQIVND (reference sequence). V was clipped by 2 bases and J by 6 bases, with 11 bases between them. CDR3 length: 14 residues. Here the CDR3 reads CASSIRTGGQPQHF. The CDR3 DNA is TGTGCCAGTAGTATACGGACGGGGGGTCAGCCCCAGCATTTT.